The 5 T cell receptor beta chains listed next were all sequenced from one sample in a study of cytomegalovirus exposure and HLA in healthy donors. Only in-frame clones appear in the TCRdb table, and some are missing; sequencing was by immunoSEQ multiplex PCR. The sample has some 170,000 clones; about 86% are singletons. Sample: PBMCs. The receptors were sampled from a woman aged 18-29 years in good health and CMV-seronegative.

The V and J genes are TRBV5-4 and TRBJ1-1, with 7 bases identical to TRBD1. J gave up 2 bases and V 4 bases, and 11 bases lay outside the gene matches. The CDR3 runs 16 residues. The germline V gene has CDR1 SGHNT and CDR2 YYREEE (reference sequence). The CDR3 coding sequence is TGTGCCAGCAGCACAGGGGTCTTTGGGATTAACACTGAAGCTTTCTTT. It codes for CASSTGVFGINTEAFF.

The chain carries TRBV10-3 and TRBJ2-1, with D possibly TRBD2 on 6 matching bases. Germline V gives CDR1 ENHRY, CDR2 SYGVKD. The CDR3 loop spans 13 amino acids. Trimming removed 11 bases from V and 0 bases from J, with 11 bases in between. The CDR3 DNA reads as TGTGCCTCCAAGCGGGCCTCCTACAATGAGCAGTTCTTC. Its translation is CASKRASYNEQFF.

The CDR3 coding sequence is TGTGCCAGCAGTGCCATGAGGGACAGGGGAGACTCCTACAATGAGCAGTTCTTC. Translated, it gives CASSAMRDRGDSYNEQFF. This chain joins TRBV6-1 and TRBJ2-1; TRBD1 matches at 10 bases. CDR1 is MNHNS and CDR2 is SASEGT in the germline V gene. The CDR3 contains 18 residues. V gave up 4 bases and J gave up 0 bases; unmatched junction bases: 9.

This chain connects TRBV10-3 to TRBJ1-1; D remains unclear. The CDR3 runs 13 residues. V lost 3 bases, J lost 0 bases, and 5 bases lay in between. The germline CDR1 and CDR2 sequences are ENHRY and SYGVKD. Here the CDR3 DNA reads TGTGCCATCAGTGACACTATGAACACTGAAGCTTTCTTT. Its protein product is CAISDTMNTEAFF.

V usage is TRBV4-3 and J usage is TRBJ2-1; possibly TRBD1 for D (6 bases). The germline CDR1 and CDR2 sequences are LGHNA and YSLEER. The CDR3 length is 16 residues. V lost 3 bases and J lost 10, with 22 bases in between. CDR3 DNA sequence: TGCGCCAGCAGCCATCCAACAGGGTCCCTAGGCCAGGAGCAGTTCTTC. Encoded protein: CASSHPTGSLGQEQFF.